One and the same sample provided the 2 T cell receptor beta chains below, sequenced in a study of T cell changes during pregnancy in multiple sclerosis. Data came from immunoSEQ multiplex PCR; TCRdb stores just in-frame clones and leaves some out. The sample carries around 57,000 clones, around 91% recorded once. Specimen: peripheral blood, collected after pregnancy. These receptors were collected from a female donor in good health, enrolled as a control in a pregnancy study.

J is TRBJ2-1 and V is TRBV9, with 11 positions matching TRBD1. The germline V gene has CDR1 SGDLS and CDR2 YYNGEE. V lost 4 bases, J lost 5 bases, and 5 bases stayed unmatched. There are 15 residues in the CDR3. CDR3 loop: CASSRTGGVDNEQFF. For the CDR3, the DNA is TGTGCCAGCAGCCGGACAGGGGGCGTAGACAATGAGCAGTTCTTC.

The chain couples TRBV19 to TRBJ2-2, with 8 bases matching TRBD2. The CDR3 loop spans 17 amino acids. After removal of 5 bases from V and 5 bases from J, the junction contained 13 bases not matched to a gene. Germline CDR1 is LNHDA and CDR2 is SQIVND (reference sequence). For the CDR3, the DNA is TGTGCCAGTAGTCCTCGGGAGGGGGGCGTAAAGACCGGGGAGCTGTTTTTT. This codes for CASSPREGGVKTGELFF.